This T cell receptor (beta chain) was documented in a study of Graves' ophthalmopathy and Graves' hyperthyroidism. Study details: Sampling took place at initial diagnosis, with peripheral blood obtained before any treatment.

This clonotype was seen at least ten times. Other autoimmune disease, uncontrolled infection, pregnancy and lactation led to exclusion. PBMCs had their origin in fresh peripheral blood (about 10 ml). V lost 7 bases and J lost 7, with 32 bases in between. The germline gives CDR1 MDHEN, CDR2 SYDVKM. The CDR3 is 18 residues long. Using RNA transcripts, the TCR beta CDR3 regions were amplified. HTBI primers were employed in first-round RT-PCR, then a second-round multiplex PCR followed. TCRdb ran MiXCR on the multiplex PCR reads and lists one entry per CDR3 protein. The sample records roughly 400,000 distinct CDR3 sequences, around 16% being singletons.

The chain has TRBV28 and TRBJ2-7, with a weak D call TRBD2 (6 bases). This TCR was sampled from a woman between 18 and 29 years old with Graves' ophthalmopathy. The sequenced sample consisted of peripheral blood. CDR3 DNA sequence: TGTGCCAGCACCGGGGAAGCGGGCGTCACCGAACTCCTGGGAGAGCAGTACTTC. Its translation: CASTGEAGVTELLGEQYF.